This T cell receptor beta chain was sequenced during a study of control samples from healthy donors and cancer patients (dated by TCRdb to the early 2020s). Preparation of the library involved the immunoSEQ multiplex PCR assay. Held by TCRdb, this immuneACCESS table contains in-frame sequences only and omits some clones. Under half of the omission traces to an unresolved V gene where checked; the cause of the rest is unknown. This sample's table lists around 190,000 clones. The ten largest account for 2.2% of the sample. Taken from the germline V gene, the CDR1 and CDR2 loops are MNHNS and SASEGT. Trimming removed 0 bases from V and 8 bases from J; the gene matches leave 6 bases unexplained. The CDR3 goes from the cysteine to the phenylalanine over 15 residues. The sequence is cut down to CDR3 DNA, 45 bases in frame from base 1. Note on this clone: Its antigen has not been determined.

Sequenced: blood. The origin of this receptor is a woman aged 30 to 39 in good health. The chain uses TRBV6-1 and TRBJ1-4; the central 7 bases match TRBD1. The CDR3 protein sequence reads: CASSEAWGTVEKLFF. In nucleotides, the sequence is TGTGCCAGCAGTGAAGCGTGGGGGACAGTAGAAAAACTGTTTTTT.